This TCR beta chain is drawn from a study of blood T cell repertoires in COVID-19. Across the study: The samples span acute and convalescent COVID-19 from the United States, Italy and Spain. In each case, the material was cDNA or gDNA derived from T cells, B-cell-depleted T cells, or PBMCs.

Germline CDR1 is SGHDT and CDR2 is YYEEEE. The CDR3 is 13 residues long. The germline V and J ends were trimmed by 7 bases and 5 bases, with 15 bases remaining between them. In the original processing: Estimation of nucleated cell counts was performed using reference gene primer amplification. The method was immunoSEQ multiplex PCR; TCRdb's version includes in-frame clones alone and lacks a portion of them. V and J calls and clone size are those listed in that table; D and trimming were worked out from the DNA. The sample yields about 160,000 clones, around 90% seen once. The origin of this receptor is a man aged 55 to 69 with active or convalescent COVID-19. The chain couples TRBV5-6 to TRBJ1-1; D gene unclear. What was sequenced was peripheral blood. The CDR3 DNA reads TGTGCCAGCCTTCGGGGAATCTGGACTGAAGCTTTCTTT. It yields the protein CASLRGIWTEAFF.